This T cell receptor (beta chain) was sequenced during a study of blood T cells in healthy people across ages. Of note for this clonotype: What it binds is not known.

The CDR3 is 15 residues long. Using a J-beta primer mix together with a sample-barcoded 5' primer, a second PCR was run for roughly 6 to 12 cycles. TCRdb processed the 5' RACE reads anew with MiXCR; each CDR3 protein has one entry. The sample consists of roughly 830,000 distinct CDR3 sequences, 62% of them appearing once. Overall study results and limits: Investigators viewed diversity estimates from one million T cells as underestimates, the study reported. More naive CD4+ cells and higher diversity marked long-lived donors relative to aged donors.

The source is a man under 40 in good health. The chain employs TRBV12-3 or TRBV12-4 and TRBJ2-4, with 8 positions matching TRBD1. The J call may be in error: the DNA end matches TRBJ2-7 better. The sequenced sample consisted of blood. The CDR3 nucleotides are TGTGCCAGCAGTATCTCCGGGACAGGTAACCACGAGCAGTACTTC. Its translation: CASSISGTGNHEQYF.